Given below is one T cell receptor beta chain in context. The target antigen is unknown. This sample is drawn from a study of shared clonotypes between healthy human individuals. Study-level findings and limits: When naive CD4 clonotypes were compared across several donors, about 4.8% were shared.

The data were produced by immunoSEQ multiplex PCR, yet TCRdb's version contains in-frame clones alone and is incomplete. Of about 1,900,000 clones detected, approximately 94% appear once; the ten largest clones hold approximately 1.2%. Naive CD8 cells were CD45RO-negative, positively selected for CCR7, excluding terminally differentiated effector memory CD45RA+ cells. Donors were healthy HIV-negative adults without recently reported acute infections or vaccinations. Between the trimmed V and J ends, which lost 2 bases and 7 bases, there was a span of 21 bases. The CDR3 is made up of 15 amino acids. From germline, CDR1 is SQVTM and CDR2 ANQGSEA.

Specimen: naive CD8+ T cells sorted from blood. This receptor was obtained from a man between 18 and 35 years old in good health. The chain combines TRBV29-1 with TRBJ2-7; D tentatively reads TRBD1 or TRBD2 (5 bases each). The CDR3 loop is CSVESRGTTGGEQYF. The CDR3 DNA sequence: TGCAGCGTTGAAAGCCGAGGGACCACTGGGGGAGAGCAGTACTTC.